These 13 T cell receptor beta chains share one sample of origin, sequenced in a study of cytotoxic CD8 clonotypes in ibrutinib-treated CLL. Sequencing was performed with immunoSEQ multiplex PCR; in TCRdb, only in-frame clones are kept and a portion is missing. The top ten hold around 23% of the sample, which has approximately 100,000 clones, around 77% seen once. This specimen was PBMCs, taken after 24 months of ibrutinib treatment. Receptor source: a human donor with chronic lymphocytic leukemia.

The chain uses TRBV13 and TRBJ2-3, with 11 positions matching TRBD2. The CDR3 totals 17 residues. V lost 5 bases to trimming and J lost 1 base; unmatched junction nucleotides: 8. The germline CDR1 and CDR2 sequences are PRHDT and FYEKMQ (reference sequence). The CDR3 sequence: CASSLSGTSGRTDTQYF. CDR3 DNA sequence: TGTGCCAGCAGCCTATCCGGGACTAGCGGCCGCACAGATACGCAGTATTTT.

V and J are TRBV15 and TRBJ2-1; either TRBD1 or TRBD2 may fit D (5 bases each). Between the trimmed V and J ends, which lost 0 bases and 6 bases, there was a span of 15 bases. CDR3 length equals 16 residues. The germline CDR1 and CDR2 sequences are LNHNV and YYDKDF (reference sequence). In nucleotides, the CDR3 is TGTGCCACCAGCAGAGATCCGGGGCGACTGTCCAATGAGCAGTTCTTC. Protein: CATSRDPGRLSNEQFF.

This clone was counted between two and nine times. V gene TRBV7-9 combines with J gene TRBJ2-7; a possible D gene is TRBD1 (5 bases). Looked up from germline, CDR1 is SEHNR and CDR2 is FQNEAQ (reference sequence). The CDR3 has 14 amino acids. Trimming removed 1 base at V and 4 bases at J, with 11 bases between. This CDR3 is CASSLVGAGYEQYF. The CDR3 coding sequence is TGTGCCAGCAGCTTAGTCGGCGCAGGGTACGAGCAGTACTTC.

The rearrangement links TRBV21-1 to TRBJ2-1; TRBD2 was called by the table and not checked on the DNA. TRBV21-1 is described as a pseudogene. This CDR3 is built from 15 residues. In nucleotides, the CDR3 is TGTGCCAGCAGCAAAGAGCGGGGGCTGGACAATGAGCAGTTCTTC. Encoded protein: CASSKERGLDNEQFF.

This chain connects TRBV7-2 to TRBJ2-3; D possibly corresponds to TRBD2 (6 bases). From germline, CDR1 is SGHTA and CDR2 FQGNSA. This CDR3 spans 15 amino acids. Trimming took off 0 bases at V and 2 bases at J, with 9 bases between the two ends. CDR3 loop: CASSLAGGNTDTQYF. CDR3 sequence (DNA): TGTGCCAGCAGCTTAGCGGGGGGAAACACAGATACGCAGTATTTT.

The DNA of the CDR3 is TGTGCCAGCAGTTCAGGGTATAATCAGCCCCAGCATTTT. As protein: CASSSGYNQPQHF. The chain has TRBV6-6 and TRBJ1-5, with D perhaps TRBD1 (5 bases). There are 13 residues in the CDR3. Per the germline V gene, CDR1 is MNHNY and CDR2 is SVGAGI (reference sequence). V was cut by 4 bases and J by 4 bases, with 8 bases left in between.

For this clone: Other DNA sequences in this sample translate to the same CDR3. The chain carries TRBV19 and TRBJ1-1; no firm D call. The CDR3 is made up of 13 amino acids. Germline assignment: CDR1 LNHDA and CDR2 SQIVND (reference sequence). With 2 bases removed from V and 1 base from J, the gap between germline ends came to 5 bases. This chain's CDR3 is CASSISRNTEAFF. The CDR3 DNA follows: TGTGCCAGTAGTATAAGTAGGAACACTGAAGCTTTCTTT.

The chain has TRBV27 and TRBJ1-5, with 8 bases aligning to TRBD1. The CDR3 covers 15 residues. From germline, CDR1 is MNHEY and CDR2 SMNVEV (reference sequence). With 3 bases clipped from V and 4 bases from J, the junction kept 5 bases outside the gene matches. CDR3 coding DNA: TGTGCCAGCAGTTTGGACAGGGCCCTTAATCAGCCCCAGCATTTT. Translated: CASSLDRALNQPQHF.

The chain has TRBV18 and TRBJ2-1; TRBD2 matches 14 bases. J gave up 6 bases and V 4 bases, and 2 bases lay outside the gene matches. CDR3 size: 15 residues. Germline V lookup: CDR1 KGHSH, CDR2 LQKENI. The CDR3 bases are TGTGCCAGCTCACGGACTAGCGGGAGGAGCAATGAGCAGTTCTTC. Encoded protein: CASSRTSGRSNEQFF. Drawing the rest from reference TRBV18 and TRBJ2-1, the complete variable domain is NAGVMQNPRHLVRRRGQEARLRCSPMKGHSHVYWYRQLPEEGLKFMVYLQKENIIDESGMPKERFSAEFPKEGPSILRIQQVVRGDSAAYFCASSRTSGRSNEQFFGPGTRLTVL.

The V gene is TRBV5-1, the J gene TRBJ1-5, with a tentative D call TRBD1 (5 bases). Germline V lookup: CDR1 SGHRS, CDR2 YFSETQ. V was cut by 1 base and J by 0 bases, with 20 bases left in between. The CDR3 runs 19 residues. The CDR3 DNA follows: TGCGCCAGCAGCTTGTATCCCACCGACAGCCGGTATAGCAATCAGCCCCAGCATTTT. It specifies CASSLYPTDSRYSNQPQHF.

This chain uses TRBV2 with TRBJ1-4; D call uncertain. Between the trimmed V and J ends, which lost 6 bases and 0 bases, there was a span of 11 bases. Germline-derived CDR1 and CDR2 are SNHLY and FYNNEI. This CDR3 contains 15 residues. The CDR3 nucleotides are TGTGCCAGCAGGAGTGGACCTGCAACTAATGAAAAACTGTTTTTT. It specifies CASRSGPATNEKLFF. Drawing the rest from reference TRBV2 and TRBJ1-4, the complete variable domain is EPEVTQTPSHQVTQMGQEVILRCVPISNHLYFYWYRQILGQKVEFLVSFYNNEISEKSEIFDDQFSVERPDGSNFTLKIRSTKLEDSAMYFCASRSGPATNEKLFFGSGTQLSVL.

V and J are TRBV28 and TRBJ1-4; D unresolved. Deletions cut 5 bases from V and 10 bases from J, with 20 bases between. The CDR3 loop spans 15 amino acids. Germline CDR1 is MDHEN and CDR2 is SYDVKM. The CDR3 loop is CASSPLGKAGVKLFF. DNA for the CDR3: TGTGCCAGCAGTCCCCTCGGGAAGGCCGGAGTAAAACTGTTTTTT.

As DNA, the CDR3 is TGTGCTAGTGGTACGCCCGACAGGGGACGCAATCAGCCCCAGCATTTT. This gives the protein CASGTPDRGRNQPQHF. V and J are TRBV12-5 and TRBJ1-5; 8 bases are shared with TRBD1. From germline, CDR1 is LGHNT and CDR2 FRNRAP. This CDR3 is 16 amino acids long. Germline trimming cut 5 bases from V and 2 bases from J; bases unmatched to any gene: 8.